The 28 T cell receptor beta chains below were found in one sample sequenced in a study of shared clonotypes between healthy human individuals. Generated by immunoSEQ multiplex PCR, the TCRdb table keeps only in-frame clones and is missing some. The data show about 2.3 million clones, approximately 90% seen once. Sequencing was performed on naive CD4+ T cells from PBMCs. Specified subset: CD45RA+ positively selected. These receptor sequences come from a man between 18 and 35 years old in good health. Some clones in this sample may be carry-over from other donors' samples.

This clone showed up just once. V gene TRBV5-4 combines with J gene TRBJ2-5; 8 bases map to TRBD1. The CDR3 has 15 residues. The junction had 10 bases not matched to a gene; V was cut back by 3 bases and J by 6 bases. Per the germline V gene, CDR1 is SGHNT and CDR2 is YYREEE (reference sequence). CDR3 DNA: TGTGCCAGCAGCTCTAAGGACAGGGCATTTCAGACCCAGTACTTC. The encoded protein is CASSSKDRAFQTQYF. The whole variable domain, remainder taken from reference TRBV5-4 and TRBJ2-5, is ETGVTQSPTHLIKTRGQQVTLRCSSQSGHNTVSWYQQALGQGPQFIFQYYREEENGRGNFPPRFSGLQFPNYSSELNVNALELDDSALYLCASSSKDRAFQTQYFGPGTRLLVL.

J is TRBJ2-3 and V is TRBV7-9, with 8 bases fitting TRBD1. This CDR3 spans 16 amino acids. V dropped 1 base and J dropped 2; count of bases not matched to a gene: 5. The germline V gene has CDR1 SEHNR and CDR2 FQNEAQ (reference sequence). CDR3 in amino acids: CASSLGQGLDTDTQYF. CDR3 DNA: TGTGCCAGCAGCTTAGGACAGGGGTTGGACACAGATACGCAGTATTTT.

This clone was detected only once. The V and J genes are TRBV6-1 and TRBJ2-2, with D perhaps TRBD1 or TRBD2 (6 bases each). Germline V gene lookup returns CDR1 MNHNS and CDR2 SASEGT. V was pared by 3 bases and J by 4 bases, with 15 bases between. This CDR3 is built from 16 residues. CDR3 bases: TGTGCCAGCAGTGACAGGGGCGGGATCGGCACCGGGGAGCTGTTTTTT. Residues: CASSDRGGIGTGELFF.

J is TRBJ2-5 and V is TRBV28; no firm D call. The CDR3 spans 14 residues. Trimming removed 5 bases from V and 1 base from J, with 11 bases in between. Per the germline V gene, CDR1 is MDHEN and CDR2 is SYDVKM. The CDR3 DNA reads as TGTGCCAGCAGTCCCGCCGGGCGCCAAGAGACCCAGTACTTC. The encoded protein is CASSPAGRQETQYF.

In regard to this clone: Distinct nucleotide sequences in the sample also encode this CDR3. The rearrangement uses TRBV20-1 and TRBJ2-7; D unclear. Germline assignment: CDR1 DFQATT and CDR2 SNEGSKA (reference sequence). Trimming removed 6 bases at V and 3 bases at J, with 9 bases between. The CDR3 is made up of 11 amino acids. The CDR3 coding sequence is TGCAGTGCGCCCTCGAGCTACGAGCAGTACTTC. As protein: CSAPSSYEQYF.

V is TRBV28 and J is TRBJ1-1; D is uncertain. Trimming removed 2 bases from V and 3 bases from J, with 22 bases in between. Germline V gene data show CDR1 as MDHEN and CDR2 as SYDVKM. The CDR3 is 18 residues long. CDR3 bases: TGTGCCAGCAGTTTAAGGTCCTCAGGTTTCGTTGGGGACACTGAAGCTTTCTTT. As protein: CASSLRSSGFVGDTEAFF.

This clone was seen just once. The genes are TRBV18 and TRBJ2-2; the D is unclear. Germline V gives CDR1 KGHSH, CDR2 LQKENI. The CDR3 length is 15 residues. Trimming took 2 bases from V and 1 from J, leaving 8 bases between them. The CDR3, as DNA: TGTGCCAGCTCACCATCGGCGGAGAACACCGGGGAGCTGTTTTTT. It translates to CASSPSAENTGELFF.

The chain couples TRBV5-1 to TRBJ1-4; 9 bases fit TRBD1. Trimming cost V 7 bases and J 7 bases; bases outside gene matches: 8. The length of the CDR3 is 14 residues. The V gene's germline CDR1 is SGHRS and CDR2 YFSETQ. This CDR3 is CASGPTGGGEKLFF. CDR3 sequence (DNA): TGCGCCAGCGGACCGACAGGGGGAGGTGAAAAACTGTTTTTT.

The chain uses TRBV6-5 and TRBJ1-5; 7 nucleotides agree with TRBD1. The germline V gene encodes CDR1 MNHEY and CDR2 SVGAGI. After removal of 6 bases from V and 0 bases from J, the junction contained 5 bases not matched to a gene. The CDR3 has 15 amino acids. The CDR3 region is CASSVTGFSNQPQHF. The CDR3 DNA reads as TGTGCCAGCAGCGTGACAGGGTTTAGCAATCAGCCCCAGCATTTT.

V gene TRBV7-3 combines with J gene TRBJ2-1, with 11 bases identical to TRBD2. Germline V gives CDR1 SGHTA, CDR2 FQGTGA. The V gene end was trimmed by 5 bases and the J gene end by 3 bases; junction bases not matched to a gene: 6. The CDR3 runs 16 residues. The CDR3 here is CASSAQTSGIYNEQFF. CDR3 DNA sequence: TGTGCCAGCAGCGCTCAGACTAGCGGGATCTACAATGAGCAGTTCTTC.

The chain is built from TRBV11-2 and TRBJ2-7; D ambiguous. This CDR3 is 14 amino acids long. From germline, CDR1 is SGHAT and CDR2 FQNNGV. V lost 0 bases and J lost 7, with 13 bases in between. The CDR3 reads CASSLDQPGWEQYF. The DNA for the CDR3 is TGTGCCAGCAGCTTAGATCAGCCTGGTTGGGAGCAGTACTTC. Complete variable domain (other parts from reference TRBV11-2 and TRBJ2-7): EAGVAQSPRYKIIEKRQSVAFWCNPISGHATLYWYQQILGQGPKLLIQFQNNGVVDDSQLPKDRFSAERLKGVDSTLKIQPAKLEDSAVYLCASSLDQPGWEQYFGPGTRLTVT.

V and J are TRBV19 and TRBJ2-7; 9 bases are a match to TRBD2. V shed 4 bases and J 3 bases; nucleotides not matched to a gene: 10. Germline V lookup: CDR1 LNHDA, CDR2 SQIVND (reference sequence). The CDR3 sequence is 16 residues long. The CDR3 DNA reads as TGTGCCAGTAGTACGACTAGCGGACCACCCCTCTACGAGCAGTACTTC. This encodes CASSTTSGPPLYEQYF.

The chain couples TRBV6-5 to TRBJ2-2, with D possibly TRBD2 on 6 matching bases. V was clipped by 7 bases and J by 6 bases, with 15 bases between them. CDR1 and CDR2 (germline): MNHEY, SVGAGI. CDR3 length: 14 residues. The CDR3 loop is CASNSGGMSGELFF. CDR3 coding DNA: TGTGCCAGCAACAGTGGCGGGATGTCCGGGGAGCTGTTTTTT.

The CDR3 here is CASTPGVGNTEAFF. CDR3 nucleotides: TGTGCCAGCACCCCAGGGGTGGGTAACACTGAAGCTTTCTTT. J is TRBJ1-1 and V is TRBV6-1, with D tentatively TRBD1 (6 bases). V lost 7 bases, J lost 2 bases, and 14 bases lay in between. In germline, CDR1 is MNHNS, CDR2 SASEGT. The CDR3 has 14 amino acids.

The V and J genes are TRBV5-1 and TRBJ2-5; 7 bases agree with TRBD1. Germline lookup yields CDR1 SGHRS and CDR2 YFSETQ. V was pared by 3 bases and J by 4 bases, with 15 bases of the junction left unmatched. There are 17 residues in the CDR3. This CDR3 reads CASSSPLTGDGRETQYF. Here the CDR3 DNA reads TGCGCCAGCAGCTCACCCCTAACAGGGGACGGTCGAGAGACCCAGTACTTC.

The chain employs TRBV5-1 and TRBJ1-1, with 8 bases aligning to TRBD1. The CDR3 sequence is 14 residues long. V trimming: 4 bases; J trimming: 4 bases; junction bases outside the gene matches: 6. CDR1 SGHRS and CDR2 YFSETQ come from the germline V gene. The CDR3 nucleotides read TGCGCCAGCAGCCTGACAGGGGAGGTCACTGAAGCTTTCTTT. Amino acids: CASSLTGEVTEAFF.

This clone has a single count. The chain uses TRBV7-8 and TRBJ2-2; a weak D match, TRBD1 (5 bases). Germline assignment: CDR1 SGHVS and CDR2 FQNEAQ. The V gene lost 2 bases and the J gene lost 0 bases, with 7 bases spanning the gap. This CDR3 is 15 amino acids long. Written as DNA, the CDR3 is TGTGCCAGCAGCTTACAGGGATCGAACACCGGGGAGCTGTTTTTT. Translation gives CASSLQGSNTGELFF.

The rearrangement joins TRBV28 to TRBJ2-7; D is uncertain. The germline V gene encodes CDR1 MDHEN and CDR2 SYDVKM. The CDR3 contains 15 residues. V was clipped by 5 bases and J by 4 bases, with 18 bases between them. The CDR3 DNA reads TGTGCCAGCAGTGTCACCGGACGGGCCTCATACGAGCAGTACTTC. Its protein is CASSVTGRASYEQYF.

This clone was seen a few times. One junction end disagrees with the germline gene, perhaps due to a read error. V gene TRBV7-9 combines with J gene TRBJ1-1, with D uncertain. Germline loops: CDR1 SEHNR, CDR2 FQNEAQ (reference sequence). The CDR3 runs 11 residues. The CDR3 reads CASSLGVYSVF. In nucleotides, the CDR3 is TGTGCCAGCAGCTTAGGCGTGTATTCGGTCTTT.

CDR3 in DNA: TGTGCCAGCAGTCGCTACGTAGCGGTCTACGAGCAGTACTTC. This translates into CASSRYVAVYEQYF. The chain employs TRBV28 and TRBJ2-7; D may be TRBD2 (6 bases). The V gene lost 5 bases and the J gene lost 3 bases, with 14 bases spanning the gap. From germline, CDR1 is MDHEN and CDR2 SYDVKM. The CDR3 has 14 amino acids. The complete variable domain, with remaining parts taken from reference TRBV28 and TRBJ2-7, reads DVKVTQSSRYLVKRTGEKVFLECVQDMDHENMFWYRQDPGLGLRLIYFSYDVKMKEKGDIPEGYSVSREKKERFSLILESASTNQTSMYLCASSRYVAVYEQYFGPGTRLTVT.

The genes are TRBV7-2 and TRBJ2-2; D may be TRBD2 (7 bases). Trimming cost V 1 base and J 5 bases, with 17 bases left between them. Germline values: CDR1 SGHTA, CDR2 FQGNSA. The length of the CDR3 is 17 residues. The CDR3 sequence is CASSLDPAGALTGELFF. The CDR3 nucleotides are TGTGCCAGCAGCTTAGACCCGGCGGGGGCGTTAACCGGGGAGCTGTTTTTT.

To note about this clone: The sample carries other DNA sequences with the same CDR3. CDR3 amino acids: CASSRQGSSYNEQFF. The DNA for the CDR3 is TGTGCCAGCAGCCGCCAGGGCAGCTCCTACAATGAGCAGTTCTTC. V and J are TRBV6-5 and TRBJ2-1; a possible D gene is TRBD1 (5 bases). V dropped 6 bases and J dropped 0 bases, with 12 bases sitting between them. The CDR3 runs to 15 residues. Germline lookup yields CDR1 MNHEY and CDR2 SVGAGI.

The gene calls are TRBV28 and TRBJ2-7; D unclear. CDR1 MDHEN and CDR2 SYDVKM come from the germline V gene. The CDR3 spans 14 residues. Trimming stripped 6 bases from V and 0 bases from J, with 12 bases between. This chain's CDR3 is CASRTDRSSYEQYF. CDR3 DNA: TGTGCCAGCAGAACGGACCGAAGCTCCTACGAGCAGTACTTC.

The chain employs TRBV29-1 and TRBJ2-1; D is unclear. In germline, CDR1 is SQVTM, CDR2 ANQGSEA. The CDR3 runs 11 residues. Trimming shortened V by 4 bases and J by 6 bases, and 7 bases separated the two germline ends. CDR3: CSVVPPNEQFF. CDR3 coding DNA: TGCAGCGTTGTCCCGCCCAATGAGCAGTTCTTC.

The rearrangement joins TRBV30 to TRBJ2-6; D is perhaps TRBD2 (6 bases). Germline loops: CDR1 GTSNPN, CDR2 SVGIG (reference sequence). Trimming cost V 2 bases and J 2 bases, with 16 bases left between them. The CDR3 spans 17 residues. Written as DNA, the CDR3 is TGTGCCTGGAGTACCCAGGGAGGAAGTCCTGGGGCCAACGTCCTGACTTTC. This sequence encodes CAWSTQGGSPGANVLTF.

This chain joins TRBV28 and TRBJ2-5; 7 bases agree with TRBD2. Germline V CDR1 and CDR2: MDHEN, SYDVKM. The CDR3 length is 12 residues. V trimming: 4 bases; J trimming: 5 bases; junction bases outside the gene matches: 1. CDR3 DNA: TGTGCCAGCAGTTACGGGGGGGAGACCCAGTACTTC. Translated: CASSYGGETQYF.

This clone appeared a single time. The genes are TRBV10-1 and TRBJ2-1, with TRBD1 matching over 8 bases. Germline lookup yields CDR1 WNHNN and CDR2 SYGVQD (reference sequence). The CDR3 runs to 14 residues. The junction had 3 bases not matched to a gene; V was cut back by 4 bases and J by 4 bases. In DNA, the CDR3 is TGCGCCAGCAGTGGGGGACAGGTATACAATGAGCAGTTCTTC. Its protein product is CASSGGQVYNEQFF.

This clone was picked up a small number of times. The rearrangement joins TRBV7-3 to TRBJ2-5, with 7 bases fitting TRBD2. CDR1 SGHTA and CDR2 FQGTGA come from the germline V gene. The CDR3 is made up of 15 amino acids. The V and J ends lost 4 bases and 5 bases, in that order; junction bases with no gene match: 10. The CDR3 DNA follows: TGTGCCAGCAGCTCTACTAGCGCCCCCGGGGAGACCCAGTACTTC. Translation gives CASSSTSAPGETQYF.